This TCR beta chain was profiled in a study of blood T cell repertoires in COVID-19. Overall study context: Donors in the United States, Italy and Spain gave samples during acute or convalescent COVID-19.

Sequencing used immunoSEQ multiplex PCR; TCRdb keeps in-frame clones, though not all of them. The table lists over 85,000 clones, more than 70% of them singletons. Germline loops: CDR1 KGHDR, CDR2 SFDVKD. The CDR3 length is 18 residues. V was shortened by 6 bases and J by 0 bases, with 22 bases between the two germline ends. Sequences were obtained from peripheral blood. This sequence joins TRBV24-1 and TRBJ2-5; no clear D gene. The source is a woman in her 50s with acute or convalescent COVID-19. The DNA for the CDR3 is TGTGCCACCAGTCACGCCCCAGGCCAGGCGTGGGACCAAGAGACCCAGTACTTC. It specifies CATSHAPGQAWDQETQYF.